The sample holds a few counts of the clone carrying this T cell receptor beta chain. Its matching antigen is unknown. The data stem from a study of post-analysis software for immune sequencing data. Looking at the study overall: Recorded disease courses covered relapsing-remitting, secondary progressive and progressive-relapsing multiple sclerosis. Some patients had no subtype annotation. Broader study findings: Roughly five TRBV segments, including TRBV5-6, TRBV5-1 and TRBV20-1, were more frequent in patients than controls.

Researchers reported that TCR beta cDNA libraries carried unique molecular identifiers. T cells numbering about 0.9 to 11 million yielded 450,000 to 500,000 cDNA molecules. TCRdb reprocessed the PCR reads with MiXCR, giving one entry per CDR3 protein. The table shows approximately 730,000 distinct CDR3 sequences, with 25% to 30% occurring only once. This CDR3 contains 14 residues. Germline assignment: CDR1 DFQATT and CDR2 SNEGSKA (reference sequence). Trimming removed 4 bases from V and 3 bases from J, with 16 bases in between. The V call is TRBV20-1, the J call TRBJ2-7; tentative D call: TRBD1 (6 bases). What was sequenced was blood. The receptor was derived from a girl between 10 and 17 years old with multiple sclerosis. This CDR3 reads CSATKGTRFYEQYF. In DNA form, the CDR3 reads TGCAGTGCTACGAAAGGGACAAGATTCTACGAGCAGTACTTC.